Described below is a single T cell receptor (beta chain) sequence and its context. Antigen: not known. These data are taken from a study of T cell responses to AZD1222 COVID-19 vaccine. Study results and caveats: Baseline seropositives among AZD1222 recipients totaled only 6 or 7.

Germline CDR1 is MNHEY and CDR2 is SVGAGI. CDR3 length: 16 residues. V was clipped by 0 bases and J by 1 base; unmatched bases: 2. Produced via immunoSEQ multiplex PCR; TCRdb's table is partial and in-frame only. This table holds 130,000 or so clones, 75% to 90% found once. This chain joins TRBV6-5 and TRBJ2-3; 9 bases match TRBD2. The input for sequencing was peripheral blood, taken on day 0 of AZD1222 vaccination. The receptor comes from an adult in good health. The CDR3 DNA is TGTGCCAGCAGTTACTCCGGCGGGAGGGGCACAGATACGCAGTATTTT. Translating gives CASSYSGGRGTDTQYF.